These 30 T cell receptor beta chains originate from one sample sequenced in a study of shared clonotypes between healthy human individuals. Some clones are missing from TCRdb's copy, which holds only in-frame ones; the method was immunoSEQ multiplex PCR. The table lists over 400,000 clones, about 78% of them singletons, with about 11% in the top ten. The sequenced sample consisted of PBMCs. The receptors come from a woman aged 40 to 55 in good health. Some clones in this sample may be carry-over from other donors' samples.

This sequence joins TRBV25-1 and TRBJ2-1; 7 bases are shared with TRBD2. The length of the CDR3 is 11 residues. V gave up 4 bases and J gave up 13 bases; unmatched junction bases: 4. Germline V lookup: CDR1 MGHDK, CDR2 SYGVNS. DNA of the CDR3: TGTGCCAGCAGTGCCGGGGACTACCAGTTCTTC. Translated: CASSAGDYQFF.

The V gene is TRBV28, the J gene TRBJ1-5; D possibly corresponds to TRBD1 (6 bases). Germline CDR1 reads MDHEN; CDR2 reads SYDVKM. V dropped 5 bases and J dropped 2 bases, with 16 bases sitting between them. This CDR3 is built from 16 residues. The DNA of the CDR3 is TGTGCCAGCAGTCCCCCCAGGGGCGGTGGCAATCAGCCCCAGCATTTT. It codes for CASSPPRGGGNQPQHF. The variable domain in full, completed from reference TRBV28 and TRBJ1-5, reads DVKVTQSSRYLVKRTGEKVFLECVQDMDHENMFWYRQDPGLGLRLIYFSYDVKMKEKGDIPEGYSVSREKKERFSLILESASTNQTSMYLCASSPPRGGGNQPQHFGDGTRLSIL.

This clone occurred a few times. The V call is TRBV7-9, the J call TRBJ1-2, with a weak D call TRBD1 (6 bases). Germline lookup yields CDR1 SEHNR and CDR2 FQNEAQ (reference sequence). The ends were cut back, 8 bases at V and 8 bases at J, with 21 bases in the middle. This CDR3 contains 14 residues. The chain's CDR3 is CASRGAGSYSGYTF. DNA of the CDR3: TGTGCCAGCCGGGGGGCCGGTTCTTACTCGGGCTACACCTTC.

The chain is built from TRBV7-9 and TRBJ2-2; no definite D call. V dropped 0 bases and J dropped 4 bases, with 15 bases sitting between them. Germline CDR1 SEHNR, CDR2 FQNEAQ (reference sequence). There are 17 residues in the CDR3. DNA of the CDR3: TGTGCCAGCAGCTTAGCGAGCGATGTTTGGAGCACCGGGGAGCTGTTTTTT. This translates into CASSLASDVWSTGELFF. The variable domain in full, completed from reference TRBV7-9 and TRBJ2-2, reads DTGVSQNPRHKITKRGQNVTFRCDPISEHNRLYWYRQTLGQGPEFLTYFQNEAQLEKSRLLSDRFSAERPKGSFSTLEIQRTEQGDSAMYLCASSLASDVWSTGELFFGEGSRLTVL.

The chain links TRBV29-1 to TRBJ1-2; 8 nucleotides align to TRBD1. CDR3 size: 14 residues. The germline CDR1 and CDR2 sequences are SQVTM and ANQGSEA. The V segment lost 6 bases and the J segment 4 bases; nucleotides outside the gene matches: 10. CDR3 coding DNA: TGCAGCGTCGAAAGGACAGGGCCGATCTATGGCTACACCTTC. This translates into CSVERTGPIYGYTF.

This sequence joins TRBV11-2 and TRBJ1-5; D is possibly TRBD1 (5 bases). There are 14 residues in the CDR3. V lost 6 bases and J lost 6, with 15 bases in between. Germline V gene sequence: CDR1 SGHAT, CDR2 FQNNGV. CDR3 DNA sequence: TGTGCCAGCAGTACGGGGAGGGGTGGTCAGCCCCAGCATTTT. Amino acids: CASSTGRGGQPQHF. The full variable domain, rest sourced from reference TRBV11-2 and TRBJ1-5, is EAGVAQSPRYKIIEKRQSVAFWCNPISGHATLYWYQQILGQGPKLLIQFQNNGVVDDSQLPKDRFSAERLKGVDSTLKIQPAKLEDSAVYLCASSTGRGGQPQHFGDGTRLSIL.

CDR3 region: CASSLADLRGYGNEQFF. CDR3 in DNA: TGTGCCAGCTCGCTAGCGGACCTTCGTGGTTACGGCAATGAGCAGTTCTTC. The chain carries TRBV28 and TRBJ2-1, with TRBD2 identical over 7 bases. Germline V lookup: CDR1 MDHEN, CDR2 SYDVKM. The CDR3 runs 17 residues. Trimming cost V 8 bases and J 6 bases; bases outside gene matches: 19.

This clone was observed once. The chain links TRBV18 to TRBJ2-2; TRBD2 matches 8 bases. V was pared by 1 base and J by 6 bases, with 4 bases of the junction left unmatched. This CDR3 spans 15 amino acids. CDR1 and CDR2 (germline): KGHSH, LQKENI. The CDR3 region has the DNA TGTGCCAGCTCACCACAAAGCGGGAGATCCGGGGAGCTGTTTTTT. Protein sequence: CASSPQSGRSGELFF.

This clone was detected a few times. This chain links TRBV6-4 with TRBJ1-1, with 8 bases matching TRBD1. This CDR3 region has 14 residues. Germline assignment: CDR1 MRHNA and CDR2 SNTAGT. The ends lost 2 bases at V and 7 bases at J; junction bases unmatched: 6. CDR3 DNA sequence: TGTGCCAGCAGTGACAAGACAGGGGATAATGAAGCTTTCTTT. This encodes CASSDKTGDNEAFF.

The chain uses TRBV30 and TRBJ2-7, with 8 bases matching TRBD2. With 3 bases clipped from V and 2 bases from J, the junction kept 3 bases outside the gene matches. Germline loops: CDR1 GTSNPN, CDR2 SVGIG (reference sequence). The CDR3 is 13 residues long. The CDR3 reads CAWRAGRAYEQYF. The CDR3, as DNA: TGTGCCTGGAGGGCCGGGAGGGCCTACGAGCAGTACTTC.

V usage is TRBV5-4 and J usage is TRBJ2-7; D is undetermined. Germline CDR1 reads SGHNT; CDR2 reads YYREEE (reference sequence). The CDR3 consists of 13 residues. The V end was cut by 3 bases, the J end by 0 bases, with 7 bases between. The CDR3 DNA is TGTGCCAGCAGCTCCCATAGCTCCTACGAGCAGTACTTC. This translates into CASSSHSSYEQYF.

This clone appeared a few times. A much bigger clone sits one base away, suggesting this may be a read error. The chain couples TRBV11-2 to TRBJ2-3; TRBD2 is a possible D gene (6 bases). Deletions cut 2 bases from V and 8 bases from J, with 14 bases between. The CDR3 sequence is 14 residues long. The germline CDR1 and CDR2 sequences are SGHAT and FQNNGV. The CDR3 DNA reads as TGTGCCAGCAGCTTATACCGGGAGATGGGTACGCAGTATTTT. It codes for CASSLYREMGTQYF. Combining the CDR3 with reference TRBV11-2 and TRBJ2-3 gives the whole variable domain EAGVAQSPRYKIIEKRQSVAFWCNPISGHATLYWYQQILGQGPKLLIQFQNNGVVDDSQLPKDRFSAERLKGVDSTLKIQPAKLEDSAVYLCASSLYREMGTQYFGPGTRLTVL.

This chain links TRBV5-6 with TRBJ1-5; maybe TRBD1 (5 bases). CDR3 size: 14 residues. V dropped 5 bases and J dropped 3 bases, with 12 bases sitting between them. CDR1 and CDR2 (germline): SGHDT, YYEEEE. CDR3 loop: CASSGGANNQPQHF. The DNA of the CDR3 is TGTGCCAGCAGTGGAGGGGCGAACAATCAGCCCCAGCATTTT.

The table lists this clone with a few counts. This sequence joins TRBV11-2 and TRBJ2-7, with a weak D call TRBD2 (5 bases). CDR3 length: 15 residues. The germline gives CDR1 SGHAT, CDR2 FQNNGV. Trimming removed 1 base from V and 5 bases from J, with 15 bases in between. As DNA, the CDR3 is TGTGCCAGCAGCTTAGCCGCAGCTGGAGGTAACGAGCAGTACTTC. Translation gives CASSLAAAGGNEQYF.

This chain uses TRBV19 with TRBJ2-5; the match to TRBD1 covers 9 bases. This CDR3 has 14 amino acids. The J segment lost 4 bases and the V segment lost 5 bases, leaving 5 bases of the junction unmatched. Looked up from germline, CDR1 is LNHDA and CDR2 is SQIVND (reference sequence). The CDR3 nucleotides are TGTGCCAGTAGTTTTACAGGGGGCGGAGAGACCCAGTACTTC. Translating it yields CASSFTGGGETQYF.

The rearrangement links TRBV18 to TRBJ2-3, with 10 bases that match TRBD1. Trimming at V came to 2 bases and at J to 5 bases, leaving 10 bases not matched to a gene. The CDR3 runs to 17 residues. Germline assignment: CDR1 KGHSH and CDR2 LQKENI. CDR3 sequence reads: CASSPNFGTGEGDTQYF. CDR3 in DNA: TGTGCCAGCTCACCAAACTTCGGGACAGGGGAAGGAGATACGCAGTATTTT.

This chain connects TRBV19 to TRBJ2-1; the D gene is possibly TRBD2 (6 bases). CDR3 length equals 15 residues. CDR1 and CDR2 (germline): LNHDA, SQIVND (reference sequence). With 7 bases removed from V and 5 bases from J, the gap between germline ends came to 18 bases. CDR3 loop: CASIRGLGNDNEQFF. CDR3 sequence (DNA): TGTGCCAGTATTAGGGGACTTGGGAACGACAATGAGCAGTTCTTC. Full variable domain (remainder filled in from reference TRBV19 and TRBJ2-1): DGGITQSPKYLFRKEGQNVTLSCEQNLNHDAMYWYRQDPGQGLRLIYYSQIVNDFQKGDIAEGYSVSREKKESFPLTVTSAQKNPTAFYLCASIRGLGNDNEQFFGPGTRLTVL.

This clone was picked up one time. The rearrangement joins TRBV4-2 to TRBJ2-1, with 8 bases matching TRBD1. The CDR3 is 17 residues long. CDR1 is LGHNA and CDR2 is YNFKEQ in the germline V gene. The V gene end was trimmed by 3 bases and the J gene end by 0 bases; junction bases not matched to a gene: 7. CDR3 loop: CASSQGSDRGSYNEQFF. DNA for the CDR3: TGTGCCAGCAGCCAGGGGTCCGACAGGGGCTCCTACAATGAGCAGTTCTTC.

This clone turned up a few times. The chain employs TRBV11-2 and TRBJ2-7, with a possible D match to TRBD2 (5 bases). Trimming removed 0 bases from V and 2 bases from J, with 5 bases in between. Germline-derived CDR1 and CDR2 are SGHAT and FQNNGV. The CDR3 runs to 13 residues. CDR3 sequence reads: CASSLEAAYEQYF. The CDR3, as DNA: TGTGCCAGCAGCTTAGAAGCGGCCTACGAGCAGTACTTC.

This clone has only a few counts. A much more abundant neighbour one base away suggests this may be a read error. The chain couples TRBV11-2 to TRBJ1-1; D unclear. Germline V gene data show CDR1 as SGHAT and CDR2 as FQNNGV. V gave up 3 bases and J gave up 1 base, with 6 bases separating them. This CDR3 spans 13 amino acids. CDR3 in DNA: TGTGCCAGCAGCTTTACGGGGAACACTGAAGCTTTCTTT. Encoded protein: CASSFTGNTEAFF.

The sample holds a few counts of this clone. CDR3 nucleotide sequence: TGTGCCAGCAGCTTTTCTAGCGGGAGCAGCGGCGAGCAGTACTTC. Translation: CASSFSSGSSGEQYF. This rearrangement joins TRBV7-2 to TRBJ2-7; TRBD2 matches 10 bases. Trimming took 3 bases from V and 6 from J; bases not matched to a gene: 8. The CDR3 consists of 15 residues. From germline, CDR1 is SGHTA and CDR2 FQGNSA.

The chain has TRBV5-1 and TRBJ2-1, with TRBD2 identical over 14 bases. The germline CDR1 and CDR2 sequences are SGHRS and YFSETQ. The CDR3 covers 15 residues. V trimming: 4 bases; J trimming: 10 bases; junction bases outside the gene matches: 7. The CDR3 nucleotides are TGCGCCAGCAGCCCCGGACTAGCGGGAGGCCAAGAGCAGTTCTTC. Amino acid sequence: CASSPGLAGGQEQFF.

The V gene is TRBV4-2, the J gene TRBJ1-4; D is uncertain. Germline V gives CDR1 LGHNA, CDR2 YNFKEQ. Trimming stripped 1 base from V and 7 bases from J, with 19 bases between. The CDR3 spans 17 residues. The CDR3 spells CASSQVHTLSAREKLFF. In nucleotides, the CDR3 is TGTGCCAGCAGCCAAGTCCATACACTGTCGGCGCGTGAAAAACTGTTTTTT.

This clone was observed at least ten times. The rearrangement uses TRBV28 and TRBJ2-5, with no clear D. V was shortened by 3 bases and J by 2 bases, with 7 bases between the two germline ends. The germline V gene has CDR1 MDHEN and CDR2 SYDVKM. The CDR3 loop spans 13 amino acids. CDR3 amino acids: CASSFSHQETQYF. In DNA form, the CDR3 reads TGTGCCAGCAGTTTTTCCCATCAAGAGACCCAGTACTTC. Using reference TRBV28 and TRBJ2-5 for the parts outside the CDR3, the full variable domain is DVKVTQSSRYLVKRTGEKVFLECVQDMDHENMFWYRQDPGLGLRLIYFSYDVKMKEKGDIPEGYSVSREKKERFSLILESASTNQTSMYLCASSFSHQETQYFGPGTRLLVL.

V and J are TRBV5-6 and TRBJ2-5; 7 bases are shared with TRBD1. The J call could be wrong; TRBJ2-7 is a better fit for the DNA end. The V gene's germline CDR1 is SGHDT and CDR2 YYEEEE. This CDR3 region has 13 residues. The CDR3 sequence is CASTDRVTYEQYF. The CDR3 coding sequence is TGTGCCAGTACTGACAGGGTGACTTACGAGCAGTACTTC.

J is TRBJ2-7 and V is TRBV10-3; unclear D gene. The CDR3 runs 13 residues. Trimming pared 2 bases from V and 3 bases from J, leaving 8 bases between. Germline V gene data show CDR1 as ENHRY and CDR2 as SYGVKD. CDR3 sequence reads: CAISENTYYEQYF. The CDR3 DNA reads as TGTGCCATCAGTGAGAACACATACTACGAGCAGTACTTC.

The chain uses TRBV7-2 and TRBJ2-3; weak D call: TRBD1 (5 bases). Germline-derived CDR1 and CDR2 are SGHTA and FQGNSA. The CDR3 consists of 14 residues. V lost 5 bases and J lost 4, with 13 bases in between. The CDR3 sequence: CASSRVLGADTQYF. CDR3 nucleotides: TGTGCCAGCAGCAGGGTATTAGGGGCAGATACGCAGTATTTT.

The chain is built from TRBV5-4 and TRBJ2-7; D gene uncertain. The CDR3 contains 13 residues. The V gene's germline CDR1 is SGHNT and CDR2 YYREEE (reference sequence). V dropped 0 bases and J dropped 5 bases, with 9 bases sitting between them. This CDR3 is CASSLAVSHEQYF. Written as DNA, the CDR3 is TGTGCCAGCAGCTTGGCCGTCAGCCACGAGCAGTACTTC. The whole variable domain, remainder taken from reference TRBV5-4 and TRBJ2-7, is ETGVTQSPTHLIKTRGQQVTLRCSSQSGHNTVSWYQQALGQGPQFIFQYYREEENGRGNFPPRFSGLQFPNYSSELNVNALELDDSALYLCASSLAVSHEQYFGPGTRLTVT.

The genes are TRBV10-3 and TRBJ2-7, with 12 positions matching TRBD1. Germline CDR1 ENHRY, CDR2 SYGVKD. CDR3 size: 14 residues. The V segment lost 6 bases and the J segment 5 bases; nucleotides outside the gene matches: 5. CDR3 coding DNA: TGTGCCATCAGGCCGGGACAGGGGGCCGACGAGCAGTACTTC. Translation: CAIRPGQGADEQYF.

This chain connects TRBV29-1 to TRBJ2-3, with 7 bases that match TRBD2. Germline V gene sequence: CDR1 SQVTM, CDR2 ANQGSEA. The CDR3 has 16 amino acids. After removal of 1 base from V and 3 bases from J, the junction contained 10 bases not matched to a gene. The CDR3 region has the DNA TGCAGCGTTGAAGGACCAGCGGGATTAGGTACAGATACGCAGTATTTT. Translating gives CSVEGPAGLGTDTQYF.